Following are 6 T cell receptor beta chains from one sample sequenced in a study of blood T cell repertoires in COVID-19. Repertoires were generated with immunoSEQ multiplex PCR, while TCRdb's copy carries only in-frame clones and drops some. The sample holds approximately 180,000 clones, over 65% seen once. The sequencing input was peripheral blood. These receptors all come from a person between 65 and 79 years old with COVID-19, enrolled during active disease.

V gene TRBV2 combines with J gene TRBJ1-1; D not resolved. Trimming cost V 9 bases and J 5 bases, with 16 bases left between them. Germline V gives CDR1 SNHLY, CDR2 FYNNEI. The CDR3 length is 13 residues. CDR3 DNA: TGTGCCAGTCATACCGGTATCGGTACTGAAGCTTTCTTT. Encoded protein: CASHTGIGTEAFF.

V usage is TRBV28 and J usage is TRBJ2-2; maybe TRBD1 (5 bases). Per the germline V gene, CDR1 is MDHEN and CDR2 is SYDVKM. This CDR3 has 16 amino acids. Between the trimmed V and J ends, which lost 5 bases and 3 bases, there was a span of 16 bases. Here the CDR3 reads CASSPEIDSYTGELFF. The DNA for the CDR3 is TGTGCCAGCAGTCCCGAAATAGACAGCTACACCGGGGAGCTGTTTTTT.

The chain employs TRBV5-4 and TRBJ1-2; 7 nucleotides line up with TRBD1. CDR1 SGHNT and CDR2 YYREEE come from the germline V gene (reference sequence). This CDR3 has 19 amino acids. V shed 4 bases and J 8 bases; nucleotides not matched to a gene: 26. In DNA form, the CDR3 reads TGTGCCAGCAGCCCGCGCGTTGAAGCTCGGACAGGCCCAAATAGGGGCTACACCTTC. Encoded protein: CASSPRVEARTGPNRGYTF.

This chain joins TRBV29-1 and TRBJ1-1; the D is unclear. The CDR3 is made up of 14 amino acids. The germline V gene has CDR1 SQVTM and CDR2 ANQGSEA. V was pared by 4 bases and J by 2 bases, with 14 bases between. The CDR3 DNA sequence: TGCAGCGTTGTCCGCATGGTGACTAACACTGAAGCTTTCTTT. Residues: CSVVRMVTNTEAFF.

The chain couples TRBV6-5 to TRBJ1-5; D is ambiguous. CDR3 length: 13 amino acids. Looked up from germline, CDR1 is MNHEY and CDR2 is SVGAGI. The V end was cut by 5 bases, the J end by 0 bases, with 5 bases between. Here the CDR3 reads CASSTNSNQPQHF. The CDR3 nucleotides read TGTGCCAGCAGTACAAATAGCAATCAGCCCCAGCATTTT.

This chain joins TRBV7-8 and TRBJ2-7; D perhaps matches TRBD1 (5 bases). Between the trimmed V and J ends, which lost 5 bases and 2 bases, there was a span of 16 bases. CDR1 and CDR2 (germline): SGHVS, FQNEAQ. The CDR3 loop spans 15 amino acids. The CDR3 region has the DNA TGTGCCAGCAGCCCATTGACAGTGCCGGCCTACGAGCAGTACTTC. It is translated as CASSPLTVPAYEQYF.